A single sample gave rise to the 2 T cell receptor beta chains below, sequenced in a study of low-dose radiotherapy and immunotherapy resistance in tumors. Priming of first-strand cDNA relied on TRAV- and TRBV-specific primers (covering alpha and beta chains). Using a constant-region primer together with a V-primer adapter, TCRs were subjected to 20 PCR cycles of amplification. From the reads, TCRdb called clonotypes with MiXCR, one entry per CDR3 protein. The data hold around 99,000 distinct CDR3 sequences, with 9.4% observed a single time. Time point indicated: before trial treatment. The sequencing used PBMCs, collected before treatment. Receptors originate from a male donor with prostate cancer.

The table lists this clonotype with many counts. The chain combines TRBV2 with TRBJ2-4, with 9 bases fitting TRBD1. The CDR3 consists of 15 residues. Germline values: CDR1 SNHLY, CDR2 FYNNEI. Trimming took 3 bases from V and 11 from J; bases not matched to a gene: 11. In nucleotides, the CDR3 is TGTGCCAGCAGTGAGATCCGGGACAGGGATGCGGTTCAGTACTTC. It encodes CASSEIRDRDAVQYF.

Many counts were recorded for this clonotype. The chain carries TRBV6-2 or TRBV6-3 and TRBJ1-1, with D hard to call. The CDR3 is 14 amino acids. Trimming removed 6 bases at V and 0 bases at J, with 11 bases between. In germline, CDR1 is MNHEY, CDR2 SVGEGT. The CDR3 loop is CASRDDGMNTEAFF. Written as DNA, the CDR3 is TGTGCCAGCAGGGACGACGGTATGAACACTGAAGCTTTCTTT.